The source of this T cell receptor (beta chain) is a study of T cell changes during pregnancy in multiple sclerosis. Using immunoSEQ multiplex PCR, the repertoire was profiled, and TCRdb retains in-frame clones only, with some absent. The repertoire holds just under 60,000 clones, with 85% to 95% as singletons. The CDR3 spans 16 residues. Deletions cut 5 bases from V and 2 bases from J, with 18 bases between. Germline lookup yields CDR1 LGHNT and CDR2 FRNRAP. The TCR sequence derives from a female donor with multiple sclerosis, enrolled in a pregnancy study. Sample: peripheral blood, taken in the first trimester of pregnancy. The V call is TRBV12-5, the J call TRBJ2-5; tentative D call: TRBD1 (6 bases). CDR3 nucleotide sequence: TGTGCTAGTGGTGAAGAAGGCGACAGGTTGCAAGAGACCCAGTACTTC. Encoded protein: CASGEEGDRLQETQYF. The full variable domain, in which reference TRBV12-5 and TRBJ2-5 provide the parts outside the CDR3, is DARVTQTPRHKVTEMGQEVTMRCQPILGHNTVFWYRQTMMQGLELLAYFRNRAPLDDSGMPKDRFSAEMPDATLATLKIQPSEPRDSAVYFCASGEEGDRLQETQYFGPGTRLLVL.